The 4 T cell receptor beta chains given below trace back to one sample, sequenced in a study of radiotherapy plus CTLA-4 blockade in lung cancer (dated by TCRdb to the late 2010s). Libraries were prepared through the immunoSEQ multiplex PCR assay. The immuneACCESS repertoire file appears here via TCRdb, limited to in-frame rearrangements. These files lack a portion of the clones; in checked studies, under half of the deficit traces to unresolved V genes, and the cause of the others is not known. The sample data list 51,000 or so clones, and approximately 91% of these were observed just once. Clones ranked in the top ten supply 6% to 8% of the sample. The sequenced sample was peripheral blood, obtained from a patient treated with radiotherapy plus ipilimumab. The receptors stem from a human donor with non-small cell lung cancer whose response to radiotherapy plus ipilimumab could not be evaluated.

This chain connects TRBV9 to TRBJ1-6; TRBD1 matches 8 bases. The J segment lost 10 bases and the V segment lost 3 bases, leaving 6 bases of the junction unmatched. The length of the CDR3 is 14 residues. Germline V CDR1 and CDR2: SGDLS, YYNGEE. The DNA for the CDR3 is TGTGCCAGCAGCGGGGGACAGGAGGGGTCACCCCTCCACTTT. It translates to CASSGGQEGSPLHF.

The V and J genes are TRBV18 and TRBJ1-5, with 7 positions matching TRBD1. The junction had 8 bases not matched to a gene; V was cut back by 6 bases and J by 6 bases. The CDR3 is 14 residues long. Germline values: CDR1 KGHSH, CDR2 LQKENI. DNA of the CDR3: TGTGCCAGCTCTCAAGACAGGGTTATTCAGCCCCAGCATTTT. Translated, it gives CASSQDRVIQPQHF.

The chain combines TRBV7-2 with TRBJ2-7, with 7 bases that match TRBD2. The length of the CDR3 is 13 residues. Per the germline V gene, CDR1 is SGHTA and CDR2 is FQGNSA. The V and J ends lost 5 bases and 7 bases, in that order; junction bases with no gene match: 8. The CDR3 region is CASSRSGAWEQYF. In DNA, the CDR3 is TGTGCCAGCAGCCGGAGCGGGGCCTGGGAGCAGTACTTC.

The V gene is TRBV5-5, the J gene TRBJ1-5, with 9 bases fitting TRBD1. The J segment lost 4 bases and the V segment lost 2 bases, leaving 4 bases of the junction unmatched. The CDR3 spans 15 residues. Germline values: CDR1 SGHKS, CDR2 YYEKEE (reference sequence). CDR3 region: CASSFADRGNQPQHF. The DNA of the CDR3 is TGTGCCAGCAGCTTTGCGGACAGGGGAAATCAGCCCCAGCATTTT.